The next 30 T cell receptor beta chains were all read from a single sample in a study of T cells after yellow fever vaccination. TCRdb reprocessed the 5' RACE reads via MiXCR and lists one record per CDR3 protein. This table has about 200,000 distinct CDR3 sequences, 3.2% appearing once. The material sequenced was CD4+ T cells sorted from PBMCs, taken 10 days after the yellow fever booster vaccination. The receptors originated from a man aged 18 to 29 who received the YFV17D yellow fever vaccine.

This clonotype came up a few times. The CDR3 is CSARDPRTYEQYV. The DNA of the CDR3 is TGCAGTGCTAGAGATCCCCGTACCTACGAGCAGTACGTC. The chain couples TRBV20-1 to TRBJ2-7; no firm D call. CDR3 length: 13 amino acids. Germline V gene lookup returns CDR1 DFQATT and CDR2 SNEGSKA (reference sequence). The germline V and J ends were trimmed by 0 bases and 2 bases, with 8 bases remaining between them.

This clonotype came up many times. This chain links TRBV7-8 with TRBJ2-2; 7 nucleotides agree with TRBD1. The length of the CDR3 is 15 residues. With 7 bases clipped from V and 0 bases from J, the junction kept 5 bases outside the gene matches. The V gene's germline CDR1 is SGHVS and CDR2 FQNEAQ. The CDR3 protein is CASNVDRPNTGELFF. For the CDR3, the DNA is TGTGCCAGCAACGTGGACAGGCCGAACACCGGGGAGCTGTTTTTT.

The chain joins TRBV7-3 to TRBJ2-3; D may be TRBD2 (6 bases). This CDR3 has 17 residues. Trimming removed 5 bases at V and 0 bases at J, with 18 bases between. Germline-derived CDR1 and CDR2 are SGHTA and FQGTGA. The CDR3, as DNA: TGTGCCAGCAGCCCGCTTACGGGAGTCTCGAGCACAGATACGCAGTATTTT. Its protein product is CASSPLTGVSSTDTQYF.

This clonotype has at least ten counts. The chain couples TRBV4-3 to TRBJ2-2; 11 bases map to TRBD2. This CDR3 has 15 amino acids. V shed 4 bases, J shed 7 bases, and the junction held 5 bases outside the gene matches. Germline assignment: CDR1 LGHNA and CDR2 YSLEER. The CDR3 nucleotides are TGCGCCAGCAGCCTTAGCGGGGGGGCCGGCGGGGAGCTGTTTTTT. Translation: CASSLSGGAGGELFF.

This clonotype has ten or more counts. The chain is built from TRBV24-1 and TRBJ2-1; D not resolved. This CDR3 region has 14 residues. CDR1 is KGHDR and CDR2 is SFDVKD in the germline V gene. V dropped 4 bases and J dropped 8 bases, with 14 bases sitting between them. The CDR3 bases are TGTGCCACCAGTGACTCAGCTGGGGTGGATGAGCAGTTCTTC. Translation: CATSDSAGVDEQFF.

This clonotype was recorded many times. This rearrangement joins TRBV9 to TRBJ2-2, with 8 bases lining up with TRBD1. The CDR3 totals 16 residues. After removal of 3 bases from V and 7 bases from J, the junction contained 11 bases not matched to a gene. Germline V lookup: CDR1 SGDLS, CDR2 YYNGEE. The CDR3 region has the DNA TGTGCCAGCAGCGCGGGGGCAGGGGGCGGAAGCGGGGAGCTGTTTTTT. Protein product: CASSAGAGGGSGELFF.

This clonotype was detected ten times or more. This sequence joins TRBV6-5 and TRBJ2-7, with no clear D. Trimming removed 0 bases at V and 2 bases at J, with 11 bases between. The CDR3 loop spans 15 amino acids. From germline, CDR1 is MNHEY and CDR2 SVGAGI. The CDR3 DNA is TGTGCCAGCAGTTACTCGCGGCCCAACACCTACGAGCAGTACTTC. Protein: CASSYSRPNTYEQYF.

There are many counts of this clonotype. This rearrangement joins TRBV7-2 to TRBJ2-7, with TRBD1 as a possible D gene (5 bases). The CDR3 is made up of 14 amino acids. The germline V gene has CDR1 SGHTA and CDR2 FQGNSA. The germline V and J ends were trimmed by 2 bases and 2 bases, with 10 bases remaining between them. The CDR3 bases are TGTGCCAGCAGCTTACTGACAGAGACCTACGAGCAGTACTTC. It translates to CASSLLTETYEQYF. The variable domain in full, completed from reference TRBV7-2 and TRBJ2-7, reads GAGVSQSPSNKVTEKGKDVELRCDPISGHTALYWYRQSLGQGLEFLIYFQGNSAPDKSGLPSDRFSAERTGGSVSTLTIQRTQQEDSAVYLCASSLLTETYEQYFGPGTRLTVT.

In this sample, this clonotype turned up a few times. J is TRBJ1-5 and V is TRBV20-1; TRBD1 is a possible D gene (5 bases). The CDR3 runs 15 residues. The ends were cut back, 4 bases at V and 0 bases at J, with 13 bases in the middle. Germline CDR1 is DFQATT and CDR2 is SNEGSKA (reference sequence). The CDR3: CSAKPGSYSNQPQHF. DNA of the CDR3: TGCAGTGCTAAGCCAGGGAGCTATAGCAATCAGCCCCAGCATTTT.

This clonotype was detected a few times. The chain recombines TRBV7-2 with TRBJ1-4; TRBD1 is a possible D gene (5 bases). With 5 bases removed from V and 7 bases from J, the gap between germline ends came to 14 bases. The germline V gene has CDR1 SGHTA and CDR2 FQGNSA. The CDR3 runs to 14 residues. DNA of the CDR3: TGTGCCAGCAGCCAGCGGGACGGGCGTGAAAAACTGTTTTTT. It encodes CASSQRDGREKLFF.

This clonotype was counted between two and nine times. The chain joins TRBV7-2 to TRBJ1-2, with 8 nucleotides matching TRBD1. V lost 5 bases to trimming and J lost 1 base; unmatched junction nucleotides: 6. CDR1 SGHTA and CDR2 FQGNSA come from the germline V gene. The CDR3 covers 15 residues. This CDR3 is CASSAQGEVNYGYTF. The DNA of the CDR3 is TGTGCCAGCAGCGCACAGGGGGAAGTTAACTATGGCTACACCTTC.

This clonotype was counted ten times or more. V usage is TRBV20-1 and J usage is TRBJ2-7, with D uncertain. Trimming left V 3 bases short and J 5 bases short, with 5 bases between. Germline V gene lookup returns CDR1 DFQATT and CDR2 SNEGSKA (reference sequence). The CDR3 length is 10 residues. This CDR3 is CSASTDEQYF. The CDR3, as DNA: TGCAGTGCTAGTACGGACGAGCAGTACTTC.

This clonotype was counted a few times. The J gene is TRBJ1-2, the V gene TRBV20-1; 7 nucleotides line up with TRBD1. CDR1 and CDR2 (germline): DFQATT, SNEGSKA (reference sequence). The CDR3 runs 13 residues. Germline trimming cut 5 bases from V and 4 bases from J; bases unmatched to any gene: 7. CDR3: CSAERQGSYGYTF. CDR3 nucleotide sequence: TGCAGTGCTGAGAGACAGGGAAGCTATGGCTACACCTTC.

This clonotype was seen only a few times. The rearrangement uses TRBV29-1 and TRBJ2-7; 9 bases match TRBD2. CDR1 SQVTM and CDR2 ANQGSEA come from the germline V gene. The CDR3 consists of 13 residues. The ends lost 6 bases at V and 5 bases at J; junction bases unmatched: 8. CDR3: CSVARTSDNEQYF. For the CDR3, the DNA is TGCAGCGTCGCCCGGACTAGCGACAACGAGCAGTACTTC.

This clonotype came up many times. The chain is built from TRBV7-2 and TRBJ1-4; 7 bases align to TRBD1. Germline CDR1 is SGHTA and CDR2 is FQGNSA. This CDR3 has 14 residues. Trimming at V came to 5 bases and at J to 8 bases, leaving 8 bases not matched to a gene. The CDR3 is CASSQRQGQEKLFF. The CDR3 region has the DNA TGTGCCAGCAGCCAGCGACAGGGTCAGGAAAAACTGTTTTTT.

This clonotype was found many times. The V gene is TRBV7-3, the J gene TRBJ1-1, with no clear D. CDR1 and CDR2 (germline): SGHTA, FQGTGA. The V gene lost 3 bases and the J gene lost 1 base, with 9 bases spanning the gap. The CDR3 runs to 14 residues. This chain's CDR3 is CASSLRHSNTEAFF. CDR3 coding DNA: TGTGCCAGCAGCTTGAGACATTCGAACACTGAAGCTTTCTTT.

This clonotype was observed a handful of times. This chain uses TRBV7-2 with TRBJ2-1; D call uncertain. The length of the CDR3 is 14 residues. Trimming removed 1 base from V and 9 bases from J, with 13 bases in between. The germline V gene encodes CDR1 SGHTA and CDR2 FQGNSA. The CDR3 loop reads CASSLDYVWGEQFF. CDR3 DNA sequence: TGTGCCAGCAGCTTAGATTATGTTTGGGGTGAGCAGTTCTTC.

This clonotype has a handful of counts. The chain employs TRBV6-2 or TRBV6-3 and TRBJ2-2, with D unclear. The CDR3 is 12 amino acids. V gave up 7 bases and J gave up 12 bases, with 15 bases separating them. CDR1 and CDR2 from the germline V gene are MNHEY and SVGEGT. The DNA for the CDR3 is TGTGCCAGCAAGACACCGAATCTTAAGCTGTTTTTT. Its translation: CASKTPNLKLFF.

This clonotype was seen only a few times. The chain has TRBV9 and TRBJ1-2, with TRBD1 matching over 8 bases. The CDR3 has 15 residues. The ends lost 0 bases at V and 3 bases at J; junction bases unmatched: 4. Per the germline V gene, CDR1 is SGDLS and CDR2 is YYNGEE. In nucleotides, the CDR3 is TGTGCCAGCAGCGTAGAAAACAGGGGGGACTATGGCTACACCTTC. As protein: CASSVENRGDYGYTF.

This clonotype has ten or more counts. The chain employs TRBV7-9 and TRBJ1-2; D is unclear. The CDR3 covers 14 residues. V was clipped by 0 bases and J by 8 bases, with 13 bases between them. Germline V gene lookup returns CDR1 SEHNR and CDR2 FQNEAQ (reference sequence). CDR3 nucleotide sequence: TGTGCCAGCAGCTTAGCGGGCAGCCGCGGGGGCTACACCTTC. The encoded protein is CASSLAGSRGGYTF.

The V call is TRBV7-2, the J call TRBJ2-2, with D possibly being TRBD2 (6 bases). Germline V gene data show CDR1 as SGHTA and CDR2 as FQGNSA. Trimming shortened V by 1 base and J by 6 bases, and 9 bases separated the two germline ends. The CDR3 has 14 amino acids. DNA for the CDR3: TGTGCCAGCAGCTTAGGGGGGGAGGCCGGGGAGCTGTTTTTT. Encoded protein: CASSLGGEAGELFF.

Here the CDR3 DNA reads TGTGCCACCAGCAGAGATGTAAGTAGCGGGGGCGACGAGCAGTACTTC. As protein: CATSRDVSSGGDEQYF. This chain connects TRBV15 to TRBJ2-7, with TRBD2 identical over 9 bases. Germline CDR1 LNHNV, CDR2 YYDKDF (reference sequence). The CDR3 runs 16 residues. Losses at the gene ends were 0 bases for V and 5 bases for J; bases not matched to a gene: 8.

This clonotype has a count of ten or more. This rearrangement joins TRBV7-2 to TRBJ2-3, with a possible D match to TRBD2 (7 bases). Germline CDR1 SGHTA, CDR2 FQGNSA. CDR3 length: 12 residues. Trimming cost V 4 bases and J 6 bases, with 8 bases left between them. The CDR3 DNA reads TGTGCCAGCAGCTGGGGGGGCGATACGCAGTATTTT. This sequence encodes CASSWGGDTQYF.

This clonotype was found many times. The genes are TRBV5-1 and TRBJ2-5, with 10 positions matching TRBD2. CDR1 and CDR2 (germline): SGHRS, YFSETQ. The V and J ends lost 5 bases and 5 bases, in that order; junction bases with no gene match: 9. CDR3 length: 15 amino acids. The CDR3 region is CASRGLAVGFETQYF. The DNA for the CDR3 is TGCGCCAGCAGAGGACTAGCGGTGGGTTTCGAGACCCAGTACTTC.

V is TRBV11-3 and J is TRBJ2-6; D perhaps matches TRBD2 (6 bases). This CDR3 contains 14 residues. V gave up 6 bases and J gave up 2 bases, with 8 bases separating them. Germline values: CDR1 SGHNT, CDR2 YENEEA. The CDR3 DNA reads TGTGCCAGCAGTTCGGGGGCTGGGGCCAACGTCCTGACTTTC. Its translation is CASSSGAGANVLTF.

This clonotype appeared many times. The chain joins TRBV6-5 to TRBJ1-5; 9 bases match TRBD1. V lost 6 bases and J lost 6; bases outside the gene matches: 9. In germline, CDR1 is MNHEY, CDR2 SVGAGI. This CDR3 comprises 15 residues. The CDR3, as DNA: TGTGCCAGCAGACCGACAGGGGGGTATAGTCAGCCCCAGCATTTT. Its translation: CASRPTGGYSQPQHF.

The genes are TRBV20-1 and TRBJ2-5; the match to TRBD1 covers 7 bases. V shed 0 bases, J shed 4 bases, and the junction held 5 bases outside the gene matches. From germline, CDR1 is DFQATT and CDR2 SNEGSKA (reference sequence). CDR3 length equals 14 residues. This CDR3 reads CSARETGSPETQYF. DNA for the CDR3: TGCAGTGCTAGAGAGACAGGGTCCCCAGAGACCCAGTACTTC.

The chain employs TRBV30 and TRBJ1-2; D ambiguous. Per the germline V gene, CDR1 is GTSNPN and CDR2 is SVGIG (reference sequence). The CDR3 is 13 amino acids. V was cut by 4 bases and J by 8 bases, with 17 bases left in between. CDR3 region: CAWTRLDSGGYTF. The CDR3, as DNA: TGTGCCTGGACACGCTTAGATTCCGGGGGCTACACCTTC.

This clonotype appeared many times. In DNA form, the CDR3 reads TGTGCCAGCAGGGGTGGGTTCCTCTCCTACAATGAGCAGTTCTTC. This sequence encodes CASRGGFLSYNEQFF. This rearrangement joins TRBV2 to TRBJ2-1; D gene unclear. Trimming removed 6 bases at V and 0 bases at J, with 12 bases between. CDR1 SNHLY and CDR2 FYNNEI come from the germline V gene. CDR3 length: 15 amino acids.

This clonotype was seen many times. This chain uses TRBV4-3 with TRBJ2-5; 10 bases map to TRBD2. There are 16 residues in the CDR3. Trimming at V came to 1 base and at J to 4 bases, leaving 6 bases not matched to a gene. Germline CDR1 reads LGHNA; CDR2 reads YSLEER. The CDR3 protein is CASSQGVAGGGETQYF. CDR3 coding DNA: TGCGCCAGCAGCCAAGGAGTAGCGGGGGGCGGAGAGACCCAGTACTTC.